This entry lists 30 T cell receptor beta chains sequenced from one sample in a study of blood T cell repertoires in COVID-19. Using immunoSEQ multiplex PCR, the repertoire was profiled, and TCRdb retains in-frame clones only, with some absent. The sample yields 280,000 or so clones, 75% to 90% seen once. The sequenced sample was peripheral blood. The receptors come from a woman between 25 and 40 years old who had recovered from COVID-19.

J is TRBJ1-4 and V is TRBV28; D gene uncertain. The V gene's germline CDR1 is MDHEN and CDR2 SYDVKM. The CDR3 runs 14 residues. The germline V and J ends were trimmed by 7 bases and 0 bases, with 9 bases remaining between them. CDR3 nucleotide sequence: TGTGCCAGCATCGAGGGTGCAACTAATGAAAAACTGTTTTTT. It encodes CASIEGATNEKLFF.

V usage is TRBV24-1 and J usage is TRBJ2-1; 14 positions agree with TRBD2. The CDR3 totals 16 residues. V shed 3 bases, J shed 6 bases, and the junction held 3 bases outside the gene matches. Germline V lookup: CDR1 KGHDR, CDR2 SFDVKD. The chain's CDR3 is CATSDTGTSGSNEQFF. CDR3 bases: TGTGCCACCAGTGATACCGGGACTAGCGGGAGCAATGAGCAGTTCTTC.

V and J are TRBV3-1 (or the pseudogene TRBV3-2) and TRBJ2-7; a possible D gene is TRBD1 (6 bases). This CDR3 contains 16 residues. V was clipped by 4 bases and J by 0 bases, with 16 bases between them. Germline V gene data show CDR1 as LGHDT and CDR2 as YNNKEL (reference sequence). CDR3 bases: TGTGCCAGCAGCCGATCCTCCGGGACACCCTCCTACGAGCAGTACTTC. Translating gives CASSRSSGTPSYEQYF.

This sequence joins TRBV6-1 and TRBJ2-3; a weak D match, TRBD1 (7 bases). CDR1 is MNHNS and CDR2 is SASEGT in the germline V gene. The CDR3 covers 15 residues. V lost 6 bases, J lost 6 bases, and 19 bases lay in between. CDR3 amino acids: CASSIIRGAPDTQYF. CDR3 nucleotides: TGTGCCAGCAGCATAATCAGGGGGGCCCCCGATACGCAGTATTTT.

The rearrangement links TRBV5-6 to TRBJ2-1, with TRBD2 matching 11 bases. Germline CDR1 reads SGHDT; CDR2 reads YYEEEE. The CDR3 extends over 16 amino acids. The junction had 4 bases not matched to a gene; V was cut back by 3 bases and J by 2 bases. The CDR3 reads CASSSVAGGPYNEQFF. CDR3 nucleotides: TGTGCCAGCAGCTCGGTAGCGGGAGGGCCCTACAATGAGCAGTTCTTC.

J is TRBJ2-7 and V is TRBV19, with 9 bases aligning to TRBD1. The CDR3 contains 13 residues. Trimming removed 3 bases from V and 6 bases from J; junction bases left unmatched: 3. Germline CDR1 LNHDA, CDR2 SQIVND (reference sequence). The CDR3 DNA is TGTGCCAGTAGTATGGGACAGGGAAGCGAGCAGTACTTC. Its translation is CASSMGQGSEQYF.

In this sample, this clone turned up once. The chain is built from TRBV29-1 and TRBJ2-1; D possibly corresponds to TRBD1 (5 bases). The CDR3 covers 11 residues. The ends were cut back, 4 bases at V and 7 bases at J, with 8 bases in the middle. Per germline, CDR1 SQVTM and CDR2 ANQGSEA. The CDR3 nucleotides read TGCAGCGTTGCTCAGGGTAATGAGCAGTTCTTC. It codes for CSVAQGNEQFF.

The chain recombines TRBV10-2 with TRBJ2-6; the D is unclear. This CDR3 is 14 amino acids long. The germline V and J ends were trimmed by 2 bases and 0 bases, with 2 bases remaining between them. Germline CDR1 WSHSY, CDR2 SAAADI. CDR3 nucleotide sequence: TGCGCCAGCAGTGAGCTCTCTGGGGCCAACGTCCTGACTTTC. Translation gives CASSELSGANVLTF.

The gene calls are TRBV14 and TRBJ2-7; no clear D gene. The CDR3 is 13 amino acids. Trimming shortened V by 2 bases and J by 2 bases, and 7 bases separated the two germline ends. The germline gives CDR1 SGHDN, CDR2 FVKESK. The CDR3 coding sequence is TGTGCCAGCAGCCAACTGTTTACCTACGAGCAGTACTTC. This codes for CASSQLFTYEQYF.

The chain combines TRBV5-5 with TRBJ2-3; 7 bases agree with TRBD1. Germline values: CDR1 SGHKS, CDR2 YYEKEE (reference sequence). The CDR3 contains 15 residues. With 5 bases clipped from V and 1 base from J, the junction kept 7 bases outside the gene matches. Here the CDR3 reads CASRTPGQRTDTQYF. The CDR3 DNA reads TGTGCCAGCAGGACTCCGGGACAGCGCACAGATACGCAGTATTTT.

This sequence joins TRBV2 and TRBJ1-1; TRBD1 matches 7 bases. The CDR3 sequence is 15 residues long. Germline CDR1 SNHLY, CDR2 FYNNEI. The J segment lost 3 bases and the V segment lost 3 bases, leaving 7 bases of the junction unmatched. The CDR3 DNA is TGTGCCAGCAGTGATCTAGGGGGCGCCCACACTGAAGCTTTCTTT. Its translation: CASSDLGGAHTEAFF.

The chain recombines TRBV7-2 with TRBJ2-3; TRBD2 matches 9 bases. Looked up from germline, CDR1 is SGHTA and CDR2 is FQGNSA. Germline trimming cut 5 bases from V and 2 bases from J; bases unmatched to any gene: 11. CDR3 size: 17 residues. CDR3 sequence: CASSLQRLAGATDTQYF. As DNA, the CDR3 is TGTGCCAGCAGCCTACAACGGTTAGCGGGAGCCACAGATACGCAGTATTTT.

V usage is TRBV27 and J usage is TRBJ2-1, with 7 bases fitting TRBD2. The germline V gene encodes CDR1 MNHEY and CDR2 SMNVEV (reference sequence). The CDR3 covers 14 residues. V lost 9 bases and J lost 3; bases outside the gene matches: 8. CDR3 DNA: TGTGCCAGAGCCTCGGGGGGACTCTACAATGAGCAGTTCTTC. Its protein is CARASGGLYNEQFF.

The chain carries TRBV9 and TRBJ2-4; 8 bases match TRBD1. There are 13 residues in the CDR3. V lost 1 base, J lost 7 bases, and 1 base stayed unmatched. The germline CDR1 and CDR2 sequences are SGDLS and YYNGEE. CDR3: CASSVRQGNIQYF. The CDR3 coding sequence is TGTGCCAGCAGCGTAAGACAGGGGAACATTCAGTACTTC. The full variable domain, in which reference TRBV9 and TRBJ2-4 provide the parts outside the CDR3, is DSGVTQTPKHLITATGQRVTLRCSPRSGDLSVYWYQQSLDQGLQFLIQYYNGEERAKGNILERFSAQQFPDLHSELNLSSLELGDSALYFCASSVRQGNIQYFGAGTRLSVL.

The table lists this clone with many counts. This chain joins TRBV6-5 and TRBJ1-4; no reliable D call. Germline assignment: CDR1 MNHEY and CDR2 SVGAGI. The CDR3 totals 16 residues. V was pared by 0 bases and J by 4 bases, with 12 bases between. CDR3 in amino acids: CASSYSSQNYNEKLFF. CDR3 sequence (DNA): TGTGCCAGCAGTTACTCGTCGCAGAATTATAATGAAAAACTGTTTTTT.

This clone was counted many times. CDR3 sequence: CASSLTAANYGYTF. The CDR3 region has the DNA TGTGCCAGCAGCTTGACAGCCGCTAACTATGGCTACACCTTC. The rearrangement joins TRBV6-6 to TRBJ1-2, with D perhaps matching TRBD1 (5 bases). CDR3 length: 14 residues. Trimming shortened V by 6 bases and J by 0 bases, and 11 bases separated the two germline ends. Germline CDR1 is MNHNY and CDR2 is SVGAGI (reference sequence).

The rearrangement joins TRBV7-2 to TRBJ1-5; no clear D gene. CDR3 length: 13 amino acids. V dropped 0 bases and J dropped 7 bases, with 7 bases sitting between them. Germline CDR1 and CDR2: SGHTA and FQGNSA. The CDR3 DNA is TGTGCCAGCAGCTTAGCGCTATTCCAGCCCCAGCATTTT. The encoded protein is CASSLALFQPQHF.

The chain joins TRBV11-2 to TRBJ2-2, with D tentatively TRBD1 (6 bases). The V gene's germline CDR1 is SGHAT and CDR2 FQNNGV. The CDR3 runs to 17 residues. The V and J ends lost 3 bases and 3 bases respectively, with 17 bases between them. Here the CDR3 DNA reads TGTGCCAGCAGCTTCCTACCCGACAGGAGATACACCGGGGAGCTGTTTTTT. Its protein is CASSFLPDRRYTGELFF.

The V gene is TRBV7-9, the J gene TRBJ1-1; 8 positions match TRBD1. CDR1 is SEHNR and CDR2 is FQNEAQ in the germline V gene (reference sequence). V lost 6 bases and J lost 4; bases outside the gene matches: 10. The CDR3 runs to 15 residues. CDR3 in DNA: TGTGCCAGCAGTAGCCAAAGGACAGGGCTCACTGAAGCTTTCTTT. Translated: CASSSQRTGLTEAFF.

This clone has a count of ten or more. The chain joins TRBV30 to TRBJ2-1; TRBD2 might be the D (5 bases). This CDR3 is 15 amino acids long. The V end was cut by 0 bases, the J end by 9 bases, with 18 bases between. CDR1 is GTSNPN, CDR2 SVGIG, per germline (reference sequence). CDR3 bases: TGTGCCTGGAGTGTACTCGACTCGAGGGAAGGTGAGCAGTTCTTC. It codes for CAWSVLDSREGEQFF.

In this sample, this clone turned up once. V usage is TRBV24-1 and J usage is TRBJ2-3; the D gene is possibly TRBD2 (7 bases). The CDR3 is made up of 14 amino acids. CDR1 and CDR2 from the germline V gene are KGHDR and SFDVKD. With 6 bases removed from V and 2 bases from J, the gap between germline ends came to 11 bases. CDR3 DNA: TGTGCCACCAGTCCGGGGGGCCCCACAGATACGCAGTATTTT. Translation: CATSPGGPTDTQYF.

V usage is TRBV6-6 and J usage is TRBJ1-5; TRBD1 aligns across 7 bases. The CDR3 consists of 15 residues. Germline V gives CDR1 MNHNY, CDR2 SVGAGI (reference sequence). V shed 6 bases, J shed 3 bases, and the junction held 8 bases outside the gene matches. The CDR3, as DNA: TGTGCCAGCAGGCCCACGGGACAGCACAATCAGCCCCAGCATTTT. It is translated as CASRPTGQHNQPQHF.

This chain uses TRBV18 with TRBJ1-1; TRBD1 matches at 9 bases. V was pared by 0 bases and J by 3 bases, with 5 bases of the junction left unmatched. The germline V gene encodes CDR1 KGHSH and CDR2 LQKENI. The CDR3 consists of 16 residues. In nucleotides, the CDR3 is TGTGCCAGCTCACCACCTGGACAGGGGCAGGACACTGAAGCTTTCTTT. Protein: CASSPPGQGQDTEAFF.

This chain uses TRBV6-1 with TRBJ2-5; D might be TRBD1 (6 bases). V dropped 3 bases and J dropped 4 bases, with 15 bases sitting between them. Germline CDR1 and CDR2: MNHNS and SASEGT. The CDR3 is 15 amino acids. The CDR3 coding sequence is TGTGCCAGCAGTGAGACCGTTGGACAGAGAGAGACCCAGTACTTC. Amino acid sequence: CASSETVGQRETQYF.

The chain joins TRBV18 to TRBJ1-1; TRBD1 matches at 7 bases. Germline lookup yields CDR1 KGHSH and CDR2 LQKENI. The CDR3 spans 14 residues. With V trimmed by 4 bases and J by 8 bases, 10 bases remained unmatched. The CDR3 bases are TGTGCCAGCTCACGGAACAGGGGAGAATACGAAGCTTTCTTT. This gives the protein CASSRNRGEYEAFF.

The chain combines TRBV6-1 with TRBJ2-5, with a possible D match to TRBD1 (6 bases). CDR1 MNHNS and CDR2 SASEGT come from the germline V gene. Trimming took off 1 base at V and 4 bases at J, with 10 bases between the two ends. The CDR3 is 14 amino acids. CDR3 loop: CASSEGTTGETQYF. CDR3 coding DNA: TGTGCCAGCAGTGAAGGGACGACAGGAGAGACCCAGTACTTC.

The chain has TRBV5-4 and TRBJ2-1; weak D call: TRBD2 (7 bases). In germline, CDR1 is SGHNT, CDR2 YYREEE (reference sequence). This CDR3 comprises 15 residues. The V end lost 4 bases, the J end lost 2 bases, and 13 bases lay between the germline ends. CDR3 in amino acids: CASSEMRGPYNEQFF. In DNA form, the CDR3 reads TGTGCCAGCAGCGAGATGCGGGGGCCCTACAATGAGCAGTTCTTC.

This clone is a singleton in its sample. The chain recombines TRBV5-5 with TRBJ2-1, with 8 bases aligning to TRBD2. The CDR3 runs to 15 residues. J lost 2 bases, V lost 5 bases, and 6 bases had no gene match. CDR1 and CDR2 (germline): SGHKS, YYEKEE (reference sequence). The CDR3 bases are TGTGCCAGCAGTTCCCTAGCGGGCCCCTACAATGAGCAGTTCTTC. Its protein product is CASSSLAGPYNEQFF.

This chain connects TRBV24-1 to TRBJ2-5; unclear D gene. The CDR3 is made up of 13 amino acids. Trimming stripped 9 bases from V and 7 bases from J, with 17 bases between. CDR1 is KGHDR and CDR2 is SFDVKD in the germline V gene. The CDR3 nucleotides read TGTGCCACCCTGCGAGGCGTACCTTCGACCCAGTACTTC. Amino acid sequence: CATLRGVPSTQYF.

CDR3 DNA sequence: TGTGCCAGCAGTTTCGCGGCAGGGAATGGCTACACCTTC. It yields the protein CASSFAAGNGYTF. This chain joins TRBV27 and TRBJ1-2, with D perhaps TRBD1 (5 bases). CDR1 and CDR2 (germline): MNHEY, SMNVEV (reference sequence). This CDR3 has 13 residues. V shed 3 bases and J shed 6 bases, with 11 bases lying between them.